These 10 T cell receptor beta chains were all obtained from the same sample, sequenced in a study of blood T cell repertoires in COVID-19. The protocol was immunoSEQ multiplex PCR, while the TCRdb copy is restricted to in-frame clones and leaves out a portion. The table includes about 270,000 clones, around nine tenths detected once. The sequenced sample was peripheral blood. The origin of the receptors is a man aged 35-49 years with active or convalescent COVID-19.

The chain is built from TRBV7-3 and TRBJ2-1; a possible D gene is TRBD2 (5 bases). Germline values: CDR1 SGHTA, CDR2 FQGTGA. The CDR3 runs to 15 residues. The V end lost 1 base, the J end lost 4 bases, and 11 bases lay between the germline ends. CDR3 sequence reads: CASSLIGDGYNEQFF. In nucleotides, the CDR3 is TGTGCCAGCAGCTTAATCGGGGATGGATACAATGAGCAGTTCTTC.

J is TRBJ1-1 and V is TRBV19; D is unresolved. V was cut by 9 bases and J by 1 base, with 9 bases left in between. This CDR3 is built from 12 residues. Germline lookup yields CDR1 LNHDA and CDR2 SQIVND (reference sequence). The chain's CDR3 is CASTPGNTEAFF. Here the CDR3 DNA reads TGTGCCAGCACCCCCGGGAACACTGAAGCTTTCTTT.

The chain links TRBV7-7 to TRBJ2-2; TRBD2 might be the D (5 bases). The CDR3 extends over 16 amino acids. Germline lookup yields CDR1 SSHAT and CDR2 FNYEAQ (reference sequence). The ends were cut back, 4 bases at V and 4 bases at J, with 16 bases in the middle. The CDR3: CASSSASGSSTGELFF. In DNA, the CDR3 is TGTGCCAGCAGCTCAGCATCGGGATCGAGCACCGGGGAGCTGTTTTTT.

This clone occurred once. CDR3 amino acids: CASSQDSYYEQYF. Written as DNA, the CDR3 is TGTGCCAGCAGCCAAGATTCTTATTACGAGCAGTACTTC. The gene calls are TRBV4-2 and TRBJ2-7; D not certain. CDR1 is LGHNA, CDR2 YNFKEQ, per germline. There are 13 residues in the CDR3. V lost 0 bases and J 4 bases, leaving 7 bases between the germline ends.

The CDR3 spells CASSAQRHEQYF. For the CDR3, the DNA is TGCGCCAGCAGCGCCCAGCGGCATGAGCAGTACTTC. The chain joins TRBV5-1 to TRBJ2-7; TRBD2 is a possible D gene (5 bases). The CDR3 spans 12 residues. With 4 bases removed from V and 7 bases from J, the gap between germline ends came to 12 bases. Germline V lookup: CDR1 SGHRS, CDR2 YFSETQ.

The chain has TRBV29-1 and TRBJ1-2; 10 bases are shared with TRBD1. This CDR3 contains 14 residues. Unmatched junction bases numbered 6, after V lost 0 bases and J lost 8 bases. CDR1 SQVTM and CDR2 ANQGSEA come from the germline V gene. The chain's CDR3 is CSVEEGTGAEGYTF. The DNA of the CDR3 is TGCAGCGTTGAAGAAGGGACAGGGGCTGAGGGCTACACCTTC.

The chain has TRBV5-1 and TRBJ2-3; D remains unclear. The germline CDR1 and CDR2 sequences are SGHRS and YFSETQ. The V end was cut by 0 bases, the J end by 4 bases, with 6 bases between. The CDR3 spans 13 residues. The CDR3 loop is CASSLDIADTQYF. The CDR3 coding sequence is TGCGCCAGCAGCTTGGATATAGCAGATACGCAGTATTTT.

J is TRBJ1-2 and V is TRBV3-1 (or the pseudogene TRBV3-2); 7 bases are a match to TRBD1. Germline-derived CDR1 and CDR2 are LGHDT and YNNKEL (reference sequence). V lost 6 bases, J lost 8 bases, and 6 bases stayed unmatched. This CDR3 has 12 residues. CDR3 nucleotides: TGTGCCAGCAGTACAGGGGAATACGGCTACACCTTC. Protein: CASSTGEYGYTF.

This chain uses TRBV19 with TRBJ2-7; D is unresolved. There are 14 residues in the CDR3. V lost 0 bases, J lost 1 base, and 7 bases lay in between. Germline V gene lookup returns CDR1 LNHDA and CDR2 SQIVND (reference sequence). CDR3 nucleotides: TGTGCCAGTAGTATAGATATTCCTTCCTACGAGCAGTACTTC. Its translation: CASSIDIPSYEQYF.

The chain employs TRBV5-5 and TRBJ2-7; TRBD2 matches 11 bases. V shed 2 bases, J shed 2 bases, and the junction held 15 bases outside the gene matches. The germline V gene encodes CDR1 SGHKS and CDR2 YYEKEE (reference sequence). This CDR3 is built from 19 residues. CDR3 amino acids: CASSLKVQASGGPPYEQYF. The CDR3 coding sequence is TGTGCCAGCAGCTTAAAGGTTCAGGCTAGCGGGGGGCCGCCCTACGAGCAGTACTTC.